This is a list of T cell receptor beta chains from one sample in a study of CD8 T cells in ankylosing spondylitis. TCRdb processed the 5' RACE reads anew with MiXCR; each CDR3 protein has one entry. The table has around 770,000 distinct CDR3 sequences, approximately 12% seen once. Sequencing used blood, either unsorted or a sorted T cell fraction (not recorded which). These receptors were obtained from a male donor with ankylosing spondylitis. Both conserved end residues are part of each CDR3. The D gene is left open where the match is weak. Clone size is given for some rows only: seen once, a few or many times, or a class if the clone is expanded.

>TRBJ1-6|few|TRBV9|15|TRBD1
TGTGCCAGCAGCGTAGCAGGGGGAAACGGTGGACCCCTCCACTTT
CASSVAGGNGGPLHF
>TRBJ1-4|many|TRBV7-9|14|TRBD1
TGTGCCAGCAGCACCGGACAGGGAGGAGAAAAACTGTTTTTT
CASSTGQGGEKLFF
>TRBJ1-2|NA|TRBV29-1|11|TRBD1
TGCAGCGTGGACAGGGGGCACGGCTACACCTTC
CSVDRGHGYTF
>TRBJ1-1|NA|TRBV6-1|14|NA
TGTGCCAGCAGCCACCGACAGCCGAGCACTGAAGCTTTCTTT
CASSHRQPSTEAFF
>TRBJ2-1|many|TRBV3-1|14|NA
TGTGCCAGCAGCCAGGGCCATCGCTACAATGAGCAGTTCTTC
CASSQGHRYNEQFF
>TRBJ2-2|NA|TRBV27|16|NA
TGTGCCAGCAGTTTATCACGGGGGCTTAACACCGGGGAGCTGTTTTTT
CASSLSRGLNTGELFF
>TRBJ2-2|many|TRBV6-4|14|NA
TGTGCCAGCAAAGCCAGGGTTAATCCCGGGGAGCTGTTTTTT
CASKARVNPGELFF
>TRBJ2-7|many|TRBV18|13|NA
TGTGCCAGCTCACCTCTAAGATTATACGAGCAGTACTTC
CASSPLRLYEQYF
>TRBJ1-1|many|TRBV29-1|14|NA
TGCAGCGTTACCAGGGGCTTACTGAACACTGAAGCTTTCTTT
CSVTRGLLNTEAFF
>TRBJ2-1|many|TRBV20-1|16|TRBD1
TGCAGTGCTAGAGATAGGAGACAGGGGGCCTACAATGAGCAGTTCTTC
CSARDRRQGAYNEQFF
>TRBJ2-7|few|TRBV20-1|13|NA
TGCAGTGTGTCCGGAGGGGGCCTCGGCGTGCAGTACTTC
CSVSGGGLGVQYF
>TRBJ2-7|NA|TRBV12-3/TRBV12-4|15|TRBD2
TGTGCCAGCAGTTTAGGTGCTAGCGGGAACTACGAGCAGTACTTC
CASSLGASGNYEQYF
>TRBJ1-6|NA|TRBV20-1|13|NA
TGCAGTGCTAGACGTGAATTGAGTTCACCCCTCCACTTT
CSARRELSSPLHF
>TRBJ2-7|few|TRBV20-1|15|TRBD2
TGCAGTGCTAGATCGTCGACTAGCGGGCGACTGGAGCAGTACTTC
CSARSSTSGRLEQYF
>TRBJ2-1|NA|TRBV7-2|16|NA
TGTGCCAGCAGCTTAGTAACAACAGGGGGGGGCAATGAGCAGTTCTTC
CASSLVTTGGGNEQFF
>TRBJ2-6|few|TRBV28|19|NA
TGTGCCAGCATTGGGCTTCGCTACAGGCTCCTCGCTGGGGCCAACGTCCTGACTTTC
CASIGLRYRLLAGANVLTF
>TRBJ2-7|few|TRBV28|15|TRBD1
TGTGCCAGCAGTTTAGGGGGTCAGGGGGACCACGAGCAGTACTTC
CASSLGGQGDHEQYF